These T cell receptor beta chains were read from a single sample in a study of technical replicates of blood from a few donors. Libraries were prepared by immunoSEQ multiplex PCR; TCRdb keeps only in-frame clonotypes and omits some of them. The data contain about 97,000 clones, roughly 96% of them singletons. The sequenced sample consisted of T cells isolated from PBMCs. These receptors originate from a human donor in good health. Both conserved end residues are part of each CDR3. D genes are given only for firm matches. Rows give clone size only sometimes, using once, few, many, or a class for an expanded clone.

CDR3 DNA: TGTGCCAGCAGCCAAGAGGCAGGGTCATCCTATGGCTACACCTTC
CDR3 protein: CASSQEAGSSYGYTF
V gene: TRBV4-2
J gene: TRBJ1-2
D gene: .
clone size: .

CDR3 DNA: TGCGCCAGCAGCTCGGACACAACTAATGAAAAACTGTTTTTT
CDR3 protein: CASSSDTTNEKLFF
V gene: TRBV5-1
J gene: TRBJ1-4
D gene: .
clone size: .

CDR3 DNA: TGTGCCAGCAGCATGTACGGACAGGGCCGATTGACTCAGCCCCAGCATTTT
CDR3 protein: CASSMYGQGRLTQPQHF
V gene: TRBV27
J gene: TRBJ1-5
D gene: TRBD1
clone size: .

CDR3 DNA: TGTGCCAGCAGCTCCACACAGAGCTACACTGAAGCTTTCTTT
CDR3 protein: CASSSTQSYTEAFF
V gene: TRBV27
J gene: TRBJ1-1
D gene: .
clone size: .

CDR3 DNA: TGCGCCAGCACCGACATGACAGGGAAGAATGAAAAACTGTTTTTT
CDR3 protein: CASTDMTGKNEKLFF
V gene: TRBV5-1
J gene: TRBJ1-4
D gene: TRBD1
clone size: .

CDR3 DNA: TGTGCCAGCAGTTTTGCCCAGGGGATGGAGCAGTTCTTC
CDR3 protein: CASSFAQGMEQFF
V gene: TRBV6-5
J gene: TRBJ2-1
D gene: .
clone size: .

CDR3 DNA: TGTGCCAGCAGCCCCAGGGGGACCGGGGAGCTGTTTTTT
CDR3 protein: CASSPRGTGELFF
V gene: TRBV9
J gene: TRBJ2-2
D gene: TRBD1
clone size: .

CDR3 DNA: TGTGCCAGCAGGAGAGGGAGCACTGGAAACACCATATATTTT
CDR3 protein: CASRRGSTGNTIYF
V gene: TRBV9
J gene: TRBJ1-3
D gene: .
clone size: .

CDR3 DNA: TGTGCCAGCACCCTAGGACTAGCGCAATATTTTTACAATGAGCAGTTCTTC
CDR3 protein: CASTLGLAQYFYNEQFF
V gene: TRBV28
J gene: TRBJ2-1
D gene: TRBD2
clone size: .

CDR3 DNA: TGTGCCAGCAGTTACCCCCAGGGGAACTATGGCTACACCTTC
CDR3 protein: CASSYPQGNYGYTF
V gene: TRBV6-5
J gene: TRBJ1-2
D gene: .
clone size: .

CDR3 DNA: TGTGCCAGCAGCGTGGGACAGGGTGTATGGGGGAATCAGCCCCAGCATTTT
CDR3 protein: CASSVGQGVWGNQPQHF
V gene: TRBV9
J gene: TRBJ1-5
D gene: TRBD1
clone size: .

CDR3 DNA: TGTGCCAGTAGTATTCTGGGGAGATGGGAGCAGTTCTTC
CDR3 protein: CASSILGRWEQFF
V gene: TRBV19
J gene: TRBJ2-1
D gene: .
clone size: .

CDR3 DNA: TGTGCCAGTAGTATAGAGGCAGGGGCCCGCAGTACGCAGTATTTT
CDR3 protein: CASSIEAGARSTQYF
V gene: TRBV19
J gene: TRBJ2-3
D gene: .
clone size: .

CDR3 DNA: TGCAGCGTTTTACTGGACAGGGGCCACGAGCAGTACTTC
CDR3 protein: CSVLLDRGHEQYF
V gene: TRBV29-1
J gene: TRBJ2-7
D gene: TRBD1
clone size: .

CDR3 DNA: TGTGCCAGCAGCTTATTTTTTCGTTCGGGACAGGGTCAATACGAGCAGTACTTC
CDR3 protein: CASSLFFRSGQGQYEQYF
V gene: TRBV5-6
J gene: TRBJ2-7
D gene: TRBD1
clone size: once

CDR3 DNA: TGTGCCAGCAGCGTGCTCGGGACAGGAGCCTATGGCTACACCTTC
CDR3 protein: CASSVLGTGAYGYTF
V gene: TRBV9
J gene: TRBJ1-2
D gene: TRBD1
clone size: .

CDR3 DNA: TGCAGTGCGTTCGGCGGGCACACCATATATTTT
CDR3 protein: CSAFGGHTIYF
V gene: TRBV20-1
J gene: TRBJ1-3
D gene: .
clone size: .

CDR3 DNA: TGTGCCAGCAGTTACGGAGAACTGAACACCGGGGAGCTGTTTTTT
CDR3 protein: CASSYGELNTGELFF
V gene: TRBV6-5
J gene: TRBJ2-2
D gene: .
clone size: .

CDR3 DNA: TGTGCCAGTTTTCAGAACAGGTTGAACACTGAAGCTTTCTTT
CDR3 protein: CASFQNRLNTEAFF
V gene: TRBV19
J gene: TRBJ1-1
D gene: .
clone size: .

CDR3 DNA: TGTGCCAGCAGGAGTACCGGGAGGTACACCGGGGAGCTGTTTTTT
CDR3 protein: CASRSTGRYTGELFF
V gene: TRBV7-3
J gene: TRBJ2-2
D gene: TRBD2
clone size: .

CDR3 DNA: TGTGCCAGCAGCTTAACCCCAGGAGGGGAGCTGTTTTTT
CDR3 protein: CASSLTPGGELFF
V gene: TRBV7-3
J gene: TRBJ2-2
D gene: .
clone size: .

CDR3 DNA: TGTGCCAGCAGTTACGGGACTGGTAATGAAAAACTGTTTTTT
CDR3 protein: CASSYGTGNEKLFF
V gene: TRBV6-5
J gene: TRBJ1-4
D gene: .
clone size: .

CDR3 DNA: TGTGCCATCAGTGAGGCGCTAGCGACAGATACGCAGTATTTT
CDR3 protein: CAISEALATDTQYF
V gene: TRBV10-3
J gene: TRBJ2-3
D gene: .
clone size: .

CDR3 DNA: TGTGCCTGGAGCCGAACAGGGGCTAATCAGCCCCAGCATTTT
CDR3 protein: CAWSRTGANQPQHF
V gene: TRBV30
J gene: TRBJ1-5
D gene: TRBD1
clone size: .

CDR3 DNA: TGTGCCAGCAGTCCTTCGGGGGGGGAACGTGGGAATGAGCAGTTCTTC
CDR3 protein: CASSPSGGERGNEQFF
V gene: TRBV27
J gene: TRBJ2-1
D gene: TRBD2
clone size: .

CDR3 DNA: TGCGCCAGCAGCTTGGTCGGGGTCCCTAGCTATGGCTACACCTTC
CDR3 protein: CASSLVGVPSYGYTF
V gene: TRBV5-1
J gene: TRBJ1-2
D gene: .
clone size: .

CDR3 DNA: TGTGCCAGCAGCTTTGGACAGGGCTACACTGAAGCTTTCTTT
CDR3 protein: CASSFGQGYTEAFF
V gene: TRBV7-9
J gene: TRBJ1-1
D gene: TRBD1
clone size: .

CDR3 DNA: TGTGCCGTTACCGGGACAGGGGCAACTGAAGCTTTCTTT
CDR3 protein: CAVTGTGATEAFF
V gene: TRBV10-3
J gene: TRBJ1-1
D gene: TRBD1
clone size: .

CDR3 DNA: TGTGCCAGCAGCTTTGTTCAGAATGAGCAGTTCTTC
CDR3 protein: CASSFVQNEQFF
V gene: TRBV4-2
J gene: TRBJ2-1
D gene: .
clone size: .

CDR3 DNA: TGTGCCTGGGGAGGACAGGGGTCTGGGGGGCAGTTCTTC
CDR3 protein: CAWGGQGSGGQFF
V gene: TRBV30
J gene: TRBJ2-1
D gene: TRBD1
clone size: .

CDR3 DNA: TGTGCCACCAGCAGAGCAGCGGAAACCTACAATGAGCAGTTCTTC
CDR3 protein: CATSRAAETYNEQFF
V gene: TRBV15
J gene: TRBJ2-1
D gene: .
clone size: .

CDR3 DNA: TGTGCCAGCAGCGTGGGACAGGGAGGCTACAATGAGCAGTTCTTC
CDR3 protein: CASSVGQGGYNEQFF
V gene: TRBV9
J gene: TRBJ2-1
D gene: TRBD1
clone size: .

CDR3 DNA: TGTGCCTGGAGTGCCCAGACCCTAGACAGTCTGTTTTTT
CDR3 protein: CAWSAQTLDSLFF
V gene: TRBV30
J gene: TRBJ1-4
D gene: .
clone size: .

CDR3 DNA: TGTGCCAGCAGTTCGAGGACAGGGGGCAGGGTCTATGGCTACACCTTC
CDR3 protein: CASSSRTGGRVYGYTF
V gene: TRBV28
J gene: TRBJ1-2
D gene: TRBD1
clone size: .

CDR3 DNA: TGTGCCAGTAGCAAGACGACAGGGGGCCGCGGACCCGGGGAGCTGTTTTTT
CDR3 protein: CASSKTTGGRGPGELFF
V gene: TRBV19
J gene: TRBJ2-2
D gene: TRBD1
clone size: few

CDR3 DNA: TGTGCCAGCTCAGTCCGGGGACTCCGGGAGAAGGAGACCCAGTACTTC
CDR3 protein: CASSVRGLREKETQYF
V gene: TRBV18
J gene: TRBJ2-5
D gene: .
clone size: .

CDR3 DNA: TGTGCCAGCAGTCCCTCTGGTCGGTGGGGGGACCAGTACTTC
CDR3 protein: CASSPSGRWGDQYF
V gene: TRBV28
J gene: TRBJ2-7
D gene: .
clone size: .

CDR3 DNA: TGCAGCGTAGCGGGAGGGCTGAGAGATACGCAGTATTTT
CDR3 protein: CSVAGGLRDTQYF
V gene: TRBV29-1
J gene: TRBJ2-3
D gene: TRBD2
clone size: .

CDR3 DNA: TGTGCCAGCAGTTTGGGGGGTTATCAGCCCCAGCATTTT
CDR3 protein: CASSLGGYQPQHF
V gene: TRBV27
J gene: TRBJ1-5
D gene: .
clone size: .

CDR3 DNA: TGTGCCAGCAGCGTAAGGGACAGGGGGCTGGAGAACACTGAAGCTTTCTTT
CDR3 protein: CASSVRDRGLENTEAFF
V gene: TRBV9
J gene: TRBJ1-1
D gene: TRBD1
clone size: .

CDR3 DNA: TGTGCCAGCAGCTTAGCAGGGAATGGCTACACCTTC
CDR3 protein: CASSLAGNGYTF
V gene: TRBV11-3
J gene: TRBJ1-2
D gene: .
clone size: .

CDR3 DNA: TGTGCCAGCAGATCACTAGCGGGAGGCCCAGGTGGCGGGGAGCTGTTTTTT
CDR3 protein: CASRSLAGGPGGGELFF
V gene: TRBV7-6
J gene: TRBJ2-2
D gene: TRBD2
clone size: .

CDR3 DNA: TGTGCTAGTGGCCCCGGGACTAGCGGGAACCTTTACACAGATACGCAGTATTTT
CDR3 protein: CASGPGTSGNLYTDTQYF
V gene: TRBV12-5
J gene: TRBJ2-3
D gene: TRBD2
clone size: once

CDR3 DNA: TGTGCCAGCTACGTGACAGGGCAGAACACTGAAGCTTTCTTT
CDR3 protein: CASYVTGQNTEAFF
V gene: TRBV28
J gene: TRBJ1-1
D gene: TRBD1
clone size: .

CDR3 DNA: TGTGCCAGCTCATTGGCGGGAGGGTCCTACAATGAGCAGTTCTTC
CDR3 protein: CASSLAGGSYNEQFF
V gene: TRBV18
J gene: TRBJ2-1
D gene: TRBD2
clone size: .

CDR3 DNA: TGTGCCAGCAGCTTACGTGAGCAGTTCTTC
CDR3 protein: CASSLREQFF
V gene: TRBV11-2
J gene: TRBJ2-1
D gene: .
clone size: .

CDR3 DNA: TGTGCCAGTAGTATAGGGACAAAGGAGACCCAGTACTTC
CDR3 protein: CASSIGTKETQYF
V gene: TRBV19
J gene: TRBJ2-5
D gene: .
clone size: .

CDR3 DNA: TGTGCCAGCAGTCCAACAGGGTATCCCTCCTACAATGAGCAGTTCTTC
CDR3 protein: CASSPTGYPSYNEQFF
V gene: TRBV27
J gene: TRBJ2-1
D gene: .
clone size: .

CDR3 DNA: TGTGCCAGCAGCTCCGGGAGCTCCTACGAGCAGTACTTC
CDR3 protein: CASSSGSSYEQYF
V gene: TRBV9
J gene: TRBJ2-7
D gene: .
clone size: .

CDR3 DNA: TGTGCCAGCAGGTTGGGGTCGGGGGGACCCTACGAGCAGTACTTC
CDR3 protein: CASRLGSGGPYEQYF
V gene: TRBV27
J gene: TRBJ2-7
D gene: TRBD2
clone size: .

CDR3 DNA: TGCGCCAGCAGCCACGGGAATTCGGGAAACACCATATATTTT
CDR3 protein: CASSHGNSGNTIYF
V gene: TRBV4-1
J gene: TRBJ1-3
D gene: .
clone size: .

CDR3 DNA: TGTGCCAGCAGTTTACGGACAGGAGATACGCAGTATTTT
CDR3 protein: CASSLRTGDTQYF
V gene: TRBV27
J gene: TRBJ2-3
D gene: TRBD1
clone size: .

CDR3 DNA: TGTGCCAGCAGCCACCACGAGGGTAGCGCCTACGAGCAGTACTTC
CDR3 protein: CASSHHEGSAYEQYF
V gene: TRBV14
J gene: TRBJ2-7
D gene: .
clone size: .

CDR3 DNA: TGTGCCAGTAATCCCCGGGACACCAATCAGCCCCAGCATTTT
CDR3 protein: CASNPRDTNQPQHF
V gene: TRBV19
J gene: TRBJ1-5
D gene: .
clone size: once